The 2 T cell receptor beta chains listed next were all sequenced from one sample in a study of kidney transplant recipient with SARS-CoV-2 infection. TCRdb re-analysed the reads in MiXCR, keeping a single row per CDR3 protein. The sample includes fewer than 250,000 distinct CDR3 sequences, less than 35% of them seen just once. This specimen consisted of a blood sample, obtained at baseline and between days 110 and 120 from a kidney transplant recipient. Receptors were obtained from a male patient aged 25-45 years who had COVID-19 and was a kidney transplant recipient. These T cells may partly come from the graft donor.

This clonotype was observed at least ten times. The chain combines TRBV3-1 with TRBJ2-5; D not resolved. Germline loops: CDR1 LGHDT, CDR2 YNNKEL (reference sequence). CDR3 size: 17 residues. V lost 5 bases and J 5 bases, leaving 24 bases between the germline ends. CDR3 loop: CASSLSDPISFSETQYF. In DNA form, the CDR3 reads TGTGCCAGCAGCTTATCAGATCCCATTTCTTTCTCTGAGACCCAGTACTTC.

The DNA of the CDR3 is TGTGCCAGTAGCACTAGCGCAGAAGGTGGTGAGCAGTTCTTC. Protein sequence: CASSTSAEGGEQFF. V gene TRBV19 combines with J gene TRBJ2-1; TRBD2 matches at 7 bases. V lost 6 bases and J lost 9; bases outside the gene matches: 11. The germline gives CDR1 LNHDA, CDR2 SQIVND (reference sequence). This CDR3 has 14 amino acids.